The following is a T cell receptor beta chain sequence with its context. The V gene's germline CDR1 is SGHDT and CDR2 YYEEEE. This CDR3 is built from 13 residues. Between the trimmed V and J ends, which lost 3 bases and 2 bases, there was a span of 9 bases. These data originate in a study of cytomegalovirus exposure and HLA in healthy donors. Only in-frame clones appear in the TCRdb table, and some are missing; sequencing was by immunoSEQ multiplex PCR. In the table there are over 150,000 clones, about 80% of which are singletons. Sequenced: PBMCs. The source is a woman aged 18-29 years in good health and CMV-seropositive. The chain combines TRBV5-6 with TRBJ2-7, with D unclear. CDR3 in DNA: TGTGCCAGCAGCTCTCAAGCCCCCTACGAGCAGTACTTC. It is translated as CASSSQAPYEQYF.